The 27 T cell receptor beta chains below all came from one sample that was sequenced in a study of lymphopenia after photon versus proton radiotherapy. Data came from immunoSEQ multiplex PCR; TCRdb stores just in-frame clones and leaves some out. The data hold fewer than 50,000 clones, with 85% to 90% observed a single time. The specimen comprised peripheral blood, sampled from a patient treated with photon-based radiotherapy. Receptor source: a man aged 35 to 55 with gastric cancer.

The V and J genes are TRBV4-1 and TRBJ1-1; TRBD1 matches 7 bases. CDR3 size: 15 residues. CDR1 MGHRA and CDR2 YSYEKL come from the germline V gene. Trimming took 1 base from V and 8 from J; bases not matched to a gene: 10. CDR3 DNA sequence: TGCGCCAGCAGCCAAGGAGCAGGGGGGAGGGAGGAAGCTTTCTTT. It yields the protein CASSQGAGGREEAFF.

The CDR3 DNA is TGTGCCAGCAGCTTAGGGTTGGGACAGGGGGCGGTACGTGACGAGCAGTACTTC. This codes for CASSLGLGQGAVRDEQYF. The chain couples TRBV7-9 to TRBJ2-7; TRBD1 aligns across 12 bases. Germline CDR1 SEHNR, CDR2 FQNEAQ (reference sequence). The V segment lost 1 base and the J segment 5 bases; nucleotides outside the gene matches: 12. This CDR3 is 18 amino acids long.

The rearrangement joins TRBV6-5 to TRBJ2-1; D may be TRBD2 (5 bases). CDR1 MNHEY and CDR2 SVGAGI come from the germline V gene. The CDR3 has 14 amino acids. V was cut by 7 bases and J by 5 bases, with 15 bases left in between. This CDR3 reads CASIPHGNDNEQFF. CDR3 bases: TGTGCCAGCATCCCACACGGGAACGACAATGAGCAGTTCTTC.

This clone was seen more than once but under ten times. The V and J genes are TRBV7-2 and TRBJ2-1; D possibly corresponds to TRBD1 (5 bases). The V gene's germline CDR1 is SGHTA and CDR2 FQGNSA. The CDR3 spans 15 residues. Trimming removed 7 bases from V and 8 bases from J, with 21 bases in between. CDR3 bases: TGTGCCAGCAACCCTAGGGGCAACCCTGGCGATGAGCAGTTCTTC. It codes for CASNPRGNPGDEQFF.

The J gene is TRBJ1-1, the V gene TRBV6-6; D perhaps matches TRBD1 (5 bases). Germline CDR1 is MNHNY and CDR2 is SVGAGI (reference sequence). The CDR3 runs 13 residues. V was shortened by 5 bases and J by 0 bases, with 7 bases between the two germline ends. CDR3 protein: CASSRQLNTEAFF. In DNA, the CDR3 is TGTGCCAGCAGTAGACAGCTGAACACTGAAGCTTTCTTT.

This clone was seen a few times. CDR3 residues: CASSLPGLGAEQYF. For the CDR3, the DNA is TGTGCCAGCAGCTTACCGGGACTGGGGGCCGAGCAGTACTTC. The genes are TRBV7-9 and TRBJ2-7; D could derive from TRBD1 or TRBD2 (6 bases each). V shed 2 bases and J shed 6 bases, with 14 bases lying between them. Germline V gene data show CDR1 as SEHNR and CDR2 as FQNEAQ (reference sequence). This CDR3 region has 14 residues.

The gene calls are TRBV5-1 and TRBJ1-1; TRBD1 agrees at 9 bases. Germline V gene data show CDR1 as SGHRS and CDR2 as YFSETQ. V shed 7 bases and J 5 bases; nucleotides not matched to a gene: 3. This CDR3 spans 12 amino acids. The CDR3 sequence is CASLGQGTEAFF. The CDR3 region has the DNA TGCGCCAGCTTGGGACAGGGAACTGAAGCTTTCTTT.

The chain has TRBV4-3 and TRBJ2-1; TRBD2 matches 11 bases. The germline V gene has CDR1 LGHNA and CDR2 YSLEER. The CDR3 has 20 residues. V dropped 2 bases and J dropped 2; count of bases not matched to a gene: 14. The CDR3 spells CASSQPWGLAGGPTYNEQFF. The CDR3 DNA follows: TGCGCCAGCAGCCAACCGTGGGGGCTAGCGGGGGGACCGACCTACAATGAGCAGTTCTTC.

This clone showed up just once. This sequence joins TRBV19 and TRBJ1-1, with D possibly TRBD1 on 5 matching bases. CDR3 length equals 14 residues. Germline lookup yields CDR1 LNHDA and CDR2 SQIVND (reference sequence). With 8 bases removed from V and 1 base from J, the gap between germline ends came to 14 bases. CDR3 protein: CASYHAGGNTEAFF. In DNA, the CDR3 is TGTGCCAGTTATCACGCCGGGGGGAACACTGAAGCTTTCTTT.

This clone was counted once. The V and J genes are TRBV7-9 and TRBJ2-7; D remains ambiguous. V was shortened by 1 base and J by 2 bases, with 9 bases between the two germline ends. The CDR3 runs 14 residues. In germline, CDR1 is SEHNR, CDR2 FQNEAQ (reference sequence). CDR3 amino acids: CASSLVGRAYEQYF. The CDR3 coding sequence is TGTGCCAGCAGCTTAGTCGGACGGGCCTACGAGCAGTACTTC.

The chain employs TRBV10-1 and TRBJ2-7, with TRBD1 identical over 7 bases. CDR3 length: 14 residues. Germline lookup yields CDR1 WNHNN and CDR2 SYGVQD (reference sequence). V dropped 7 bases and J dropped 5; count of bases not matched to a gene: 11. CDR3 in amino acids: CASNPGQPEHEQYF. CDR3 in DNA: TGCGCCAGCAACCCGGGACAGCCTGAACACGAGCAGTACTTC.

The chain uses TRBV27 and TRBJ1-6; D is ambiguous. The CDR3 is made up of 16 amino acids. Germline lookup yields CDR1 MNHEY and CDR2 SMNVEV (reference sequence). The V gene lost 1 base and the J gene lost 8 bases, with 15 bases spanning the gap. The CDR3 bases are TGTGCCAGCAGTTTATATGACATAGGTCGGGATTCACCCCTCCACTTT. It codes for CASSLYDIGRDSPLHF.

The V gene is TRBV9, the J gene TRBJ2-5; D is perhaps TRBD1 (6 bases). This CDR3 spans 14 amino acids. Germline CDR1 and CDR2: SGDLS and YYNGEE. V lost 0 bases and J 6 bases, leaving 12 bases between the germline ends. This chain's CDR3 is CASSVEGDRKTQYF. DNA for the CDR3: TGTGCCAGCAGCGTAGAGGGGGACCGGAAGACCCAGTACTTC. Using reference TRBV9 and TRBJ2-5 for the parts outside the CDR3, the full variable domain is DSGVTQTPKHLITATGQRVTLRCSPRSGDLSVYWYQQSLDQGLQFLIQYYNGEERAKGNILERFSAQQFPDLHSELNLSSLELGDSALYFCASSVEGDRKTQYFGPGTRLLVL.

The chain combines TRBV7-3 with TRBJ2-5; 7 bases align to TRBD2. This CDR3 spans 15 amino acids. V trimming: 1 base; J trimming: 1 base; junction bases outside the gene matches: 3. Germline CDR1 SGHTA, CDR2 FQGTGA. CDR3 sequence: CASSLIRGGQETQYF. The CDR3 coding sequence is TGTGCCAGCAGCTTAATTCGCGGGGGCCAAGAGACCCAGTACTTC.

This clone is large in the sample. The V gene is TRBV7-9, the J gene TRBJ1-2; a possible D gene is TRBD1 (6 bases). This CDR3 is 11 amino acids long. Germline lookup yields CDR1 SEHNR and CDR2 FQNEAQ (reference sequence). The V gene lost 1 base and the J gene lost 10 bases, with 7 bases spanning the gap. The CDR3 bases are TGTGCCAGCAGCTTAGGGACAGCCTACACCTTC. Its translation: CASSLGTAYTF.

The chain uses TRBV5-1 and TRBJ1-2, with TRBD1 matching over 10 bases. The CDR3 is made up of 16 amino acids. V was clipped by 4 bases and J by 8 bases; unmatched bases: 14. The germline V gene has CDR1 SGHRS and CDR2 YFSETQ. Written as DNA, the CDR3 is TGCGCCAGCAGCAAATTACCGGGACAGGGGAATGGAGGCTACACCTTC. Amino acid sequence: CASSKLPGQGNGGYTF.

The J gene is TRBJ1-2, the V gene TRBV6-5; 10 bases fit TRBD1. This CDR3 is 13 amino acids long. The ends lost 7 bases at V and 9 bases at J; junction bases unmatched: 8. Germline V CDR1 and CDR2: MNHEY, SVGAGI. The CDR3 DNA sequence: TGTGCCAGCATCGGGACAGGGGATAAAAGCTACACCTTC. Translating gives CASIGTGDKSYTF.

The rearrangement links TRBV7-9 to TRBJ2-5; 10 nucleotides align to TRBD2. Germline V gene data show CDR1 as SEHNR and CDR2 as FQNEAQ (reference sequence). The CDR3 consists of 16 residues. V trimming: 2 bases; J trimming: 1 base; junction bases outside the gene matches: 4. The CDR3 nucleotides read TGTGCCAGCAGCTTATTAGCGGGGGGACTCCAAGAGACCCAGTACTTC. It specifies CASSLLAGGLQETQYF.

The chain joins TRBV7-8 to TRBJ1-2, with TRBD1 as a possible D gene (6 bases). Germline CDR1 SGHVS, CDR2 FQNEAQ. V gave up 5 bases and J gave up 4 bases, with 14 bases separating them. The CDR3 totals 14 residues. DNA of the CDR3: TGTGCCAGCAGCCCCCGGGACAACTCCTATGGCTACACCTTC. Its protein product is CASSPRDNSYGYTF.

The gene calls are TRBV30 and TRBJ2-6; D may match TRBD1 or TRBD2 (6 bases each). In germline, CDR1 is GTSNPN, CDR2 SVGIG (reference sequence). The CDR3 runs to 17 residues. V lost 1 base and J 0 bases, leaving 13 bases between the germline ends. CDR3 in amino acids: CAWSAWGAGSGANVLTF. CDR3 in DNA: TGTGCCTGGAGTGCATGGGGGGCCGGCTCTGGGGCCAACGTCCTGACTTTC.

This chain uses TRBV27 with TRBJ2-3, with a weak D call TRBD1 (7 bases). The CDR3 is made up of 15 amino acids. The V gene lost 3 bases and the J gene lost 2 bases, with 12 bases spanning the gap. The germline V gene encodes CDR1 MNHEY and CDR2 SMNVEV (reference sequence). CDR3 amino acids: CASSFQEGATDTQYF. CDR3 sequence (DNA): TGTGCCAGCAGTTTTCAGGAGGGGGCCACAGATACGCAGTATTTT.

This rearrangement joins TRBV7-8 to TRBJ1-3, with 7 bases fitting TRBD1. V shed 3 bases, J shed 0 bases, and the junction held 5 bases outside the gene matches. The CDR3 spans 16 residues. CDR1 and CDR2 (germline): SGHVS, FQNEAQ. This chain's CDR3 is CASSLRGQSSGNTIYF. For the CDR3, the DNA is TGTGCCAGCAGCTTGAGGGGACAGAGCTCTGGAAACACCATATATTTT.

The J gene is TRBJ2-1, the V gene TRBV18, with a tentative D call TRBD1 (5 bases). The V gene lost 0 bases and the J gene lost 3 bases, with 15 bases spanning the gap. Germline loops: CDR1 KGHSH, CDR2 LQKENI. The CDR3 spans 17 residues. The CDR3 DNA is TGTGCCAGCTCACCACCGTTCAGGGTAGGGCACTACAATGAGCAGTTCTTC. This encodes CASSPPFRVGHYNEQFF.

This clone was seen a few times. This chain links TRBV15 with TRBJ2-7; 9 positions match TRBD2. This CDR3 has 15 amino acids. V gave up 5 bases and J gave up 5 bases; unmatched junction bases: 10. Germline V gene lookup returns CDR1 LNHNV and CDR2 YYDKDF (reference sequence). CDR3 in amino acids: CATSEVGGGADEQYF. Here the CDR3 DNA reads TGTGCCACCAGCGAGGTCGGCGGGGGGGCGGACGAGCAGTACTTC.

This clone was seen a handful of times. The DNA for the CDR3 is TGCGCCAACAAGGTTTATAATTCACCCCTCCACTTT. Its protein is CANKVYNSPLHF. The V and J genes are TRBV23-1 and TRBJ1-6; D gene uncertain. TRBV23-1 is an ORF; its function is uncertain. The CDR3 is made up of 12 amino acids. Trimming cost V 10 bases and J 4 bases, with 8 bases left between them.

The chain recombines TRBV6-4 with TRBJ2-3; no clear D gene. The V and J ends lost 2 bases and 6 bases respectively, with 9 bases between them. Germline CDR1 and CDR2: MRHNA and SNTAGT. The CDR3 has 13 residues. Written as DNA, the CDR3 is TGTGCCAGCAGTGACCTTTACGGGGATACGCAGTATTTT. It translates to CASSDLYGDTQYF.

A few counts support this clone. The chain joins TRBV9 to TRBJ2-1; perhaps D is TRBD1 or TRBD2 (5 bases each). In germline, CDR1 is SGDLS, CDR2 YYNGEE. The V end lost 0 bases, the J end lost 8 bases, and 12 bases lay between the germline ends. The CDR3 covers 14 residues. The CDR3 here is CASSVDSRDHEQFF. In DNA, the CDR3 is TGTGCCAGCAGCGTAGACTCTAGGGACCATGAGCAGTTCTTC.